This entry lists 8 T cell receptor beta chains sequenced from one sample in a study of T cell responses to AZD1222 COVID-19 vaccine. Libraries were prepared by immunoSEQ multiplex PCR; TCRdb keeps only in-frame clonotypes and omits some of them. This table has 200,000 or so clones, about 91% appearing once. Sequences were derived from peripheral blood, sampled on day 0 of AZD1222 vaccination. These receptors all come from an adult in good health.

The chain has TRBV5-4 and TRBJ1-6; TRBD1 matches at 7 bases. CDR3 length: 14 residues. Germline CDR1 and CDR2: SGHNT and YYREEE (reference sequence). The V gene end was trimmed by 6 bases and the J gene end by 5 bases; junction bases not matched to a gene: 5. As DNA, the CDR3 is TGTGCCAGCATCAGTCAGGGGGATAATTCACCCCTCCACTTT. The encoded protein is CASISQGDNSPLHF. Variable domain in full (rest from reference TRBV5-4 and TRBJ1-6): ETGVTQSPTHLIKTRGQQVTLRCSSQSGHNTVSWYQQALGQGPQFIFQYYREEENGRGNFPPRFSGLQFPNYSSELNVNALELDDSALYLCASISQGDNSPLHFGNGTRLTVT.

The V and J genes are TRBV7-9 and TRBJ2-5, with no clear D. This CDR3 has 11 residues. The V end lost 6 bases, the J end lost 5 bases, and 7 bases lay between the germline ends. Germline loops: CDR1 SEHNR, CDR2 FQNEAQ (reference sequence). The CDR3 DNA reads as TGTGCCAGCAGATTCGGGGAGACCCAGTACTTC. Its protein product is CASRFGETQYF.

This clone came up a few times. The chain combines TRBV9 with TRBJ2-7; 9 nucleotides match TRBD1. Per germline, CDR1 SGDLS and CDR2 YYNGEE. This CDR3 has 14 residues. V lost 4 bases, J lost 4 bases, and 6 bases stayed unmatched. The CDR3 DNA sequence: TGTGCCAGCAGCTTGAGACAGGGGGGGTACGAGCAGTACTTC. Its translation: CASSLRQGGYEQYF.

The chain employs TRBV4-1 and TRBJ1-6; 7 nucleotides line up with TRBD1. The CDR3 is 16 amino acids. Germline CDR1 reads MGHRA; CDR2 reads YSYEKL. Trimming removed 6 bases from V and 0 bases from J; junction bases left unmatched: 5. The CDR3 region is CASSRDSHSYNSPLHF. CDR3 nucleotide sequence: TGCGCCAGCAGTCGGGACAGTCACTCCTATAATTCACCCCTCCACTTT.

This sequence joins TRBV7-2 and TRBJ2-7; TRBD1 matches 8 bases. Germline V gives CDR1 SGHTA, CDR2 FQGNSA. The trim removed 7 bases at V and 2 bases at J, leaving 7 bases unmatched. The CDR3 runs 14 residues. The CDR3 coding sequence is TGTGCCAGCAACCCAAGACAGGGGCCCTACGAGCAGTACTTC. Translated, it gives CASNPRQGPYEQYF.

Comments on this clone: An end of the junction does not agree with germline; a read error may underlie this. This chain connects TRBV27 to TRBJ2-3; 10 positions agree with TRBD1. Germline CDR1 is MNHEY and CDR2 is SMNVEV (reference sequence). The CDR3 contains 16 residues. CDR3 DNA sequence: TGTACCAGCAGTCCTTACAGCGGACAGGGGGCAGATACGCAGTATTTT. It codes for CTSSPYSGQGADTQYF.

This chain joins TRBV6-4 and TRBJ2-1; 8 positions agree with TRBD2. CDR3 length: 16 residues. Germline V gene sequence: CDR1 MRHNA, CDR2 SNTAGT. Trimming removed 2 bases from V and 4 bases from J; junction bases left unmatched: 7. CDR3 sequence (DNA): TGTGCCAGCAGTGACCGACCCGGGGGGGGATACAATGAGCAGTTCTTC. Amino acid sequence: CASSDRPGGGYNEQFF.

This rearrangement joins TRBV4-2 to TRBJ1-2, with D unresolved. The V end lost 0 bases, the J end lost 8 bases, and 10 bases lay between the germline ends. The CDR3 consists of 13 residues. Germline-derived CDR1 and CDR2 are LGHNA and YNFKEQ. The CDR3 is CASSQEAVGGYTF. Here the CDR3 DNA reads TGTGCCAGCAGCCAAGAAGCTGTCGGAGGCTACACCTTC.